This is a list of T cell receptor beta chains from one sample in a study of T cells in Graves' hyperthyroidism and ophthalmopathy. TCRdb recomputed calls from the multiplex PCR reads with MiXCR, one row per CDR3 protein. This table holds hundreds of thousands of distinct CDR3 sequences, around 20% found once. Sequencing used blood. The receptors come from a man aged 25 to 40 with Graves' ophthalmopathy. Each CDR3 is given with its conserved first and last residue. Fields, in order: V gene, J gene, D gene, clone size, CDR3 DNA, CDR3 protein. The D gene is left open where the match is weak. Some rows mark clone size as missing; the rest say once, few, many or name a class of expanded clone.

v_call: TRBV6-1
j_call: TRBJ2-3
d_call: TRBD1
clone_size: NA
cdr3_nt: TGTGCCAGCAGTACAGGGGGAGCGAGCACAGATACGCAGTATTTT
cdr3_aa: CASSTGGASTDTQYF

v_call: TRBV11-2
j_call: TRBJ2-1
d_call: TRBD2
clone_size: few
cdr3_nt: TGTGCCAGCAGCCAAAACAGTGGACTAGCGGGTATCGATGAGCAGTTCTTC
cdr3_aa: CASSQNSGLAGIDEQFF

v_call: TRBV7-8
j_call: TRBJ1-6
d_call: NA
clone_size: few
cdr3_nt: TGTGCCAGCAGCTTAGGGGGGGTCCATAATTCACCCCTCCACTTT
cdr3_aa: CASSLGGVHNSPLHF

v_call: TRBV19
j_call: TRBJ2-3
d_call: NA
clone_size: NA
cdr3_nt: TGTGCCAGTAGTATCAACACAGATACGCAGTATTTT
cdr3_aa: CASSINTDTQYF

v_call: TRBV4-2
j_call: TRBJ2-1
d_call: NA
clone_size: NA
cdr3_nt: TGTGCCAGCAGCCTTACCCCGGGAGATGAGCAGTTCTTC
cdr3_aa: CASSLTPGDEQFF

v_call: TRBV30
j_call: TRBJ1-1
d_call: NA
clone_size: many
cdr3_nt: TGTGCCTGGAACGCGGGTTTCCCGAACACTGAAGCTTTCTTT
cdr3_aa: CAWNAGFPNTEAFF

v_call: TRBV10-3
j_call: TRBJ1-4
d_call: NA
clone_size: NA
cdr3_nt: TGTGCCATCAGCTCGGGGGGACCAGCAACTAATGAAAAACTGTTTTTT
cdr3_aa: CAISSGGPATNEKLFF

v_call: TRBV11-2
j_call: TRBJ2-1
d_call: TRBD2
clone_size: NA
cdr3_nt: TGTGCCAGCAGCTCCCTAGCGGGAAGTGACAATGAGCAGTTCTTC
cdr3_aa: CASSSLAGSDNEQFF

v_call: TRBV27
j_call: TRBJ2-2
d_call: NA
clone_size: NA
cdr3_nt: TGTGCCAGCAGGTGGCATAGAAGTAACACCGGGGAGCTGTTTTTT
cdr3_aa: CASRWHRSNTGELFF

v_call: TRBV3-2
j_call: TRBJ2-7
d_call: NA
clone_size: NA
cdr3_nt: TGTGCCAGCAGCCCATGCGAGCAGTACTTC
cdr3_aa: CASSPCEQYF

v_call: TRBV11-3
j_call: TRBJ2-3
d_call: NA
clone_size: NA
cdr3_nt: TGTGCCAGCAGCTCGACTAGTAAAAACACAGATACGCAGTATTTT
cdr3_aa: CASSSTSKNTDTQYF

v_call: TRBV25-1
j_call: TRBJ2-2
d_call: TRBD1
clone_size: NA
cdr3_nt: TGTGCCAGCAGTGAATCAAGTTGGACAGGGGTACCCGGGGAGCTGTTTTTT
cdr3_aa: CASSESSWTGVPGELFF

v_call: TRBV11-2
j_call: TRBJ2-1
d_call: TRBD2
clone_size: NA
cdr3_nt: TGTGCCAGCAGCTCCCGGGGGGGCGGGAGGGCAGAAGGCAATGAGCAGTTCTTC
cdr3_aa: CASSSRGGGRAEGNEQFF

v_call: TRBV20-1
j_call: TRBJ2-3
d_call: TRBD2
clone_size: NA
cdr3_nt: TGCAGTGCTAGAGAGGGCGGGAGCTCGATACCCACAGATACGCAGTATTTT
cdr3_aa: CSAREGGSSIPTDTQYF

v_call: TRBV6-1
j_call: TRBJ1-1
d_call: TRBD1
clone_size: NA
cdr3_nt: TGTGCCAGCAGTGATTCGGGGACAGGGAGTGAAGACACTGAAGCTTTCTTT
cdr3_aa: CASSDSGTGSEDTEAFF

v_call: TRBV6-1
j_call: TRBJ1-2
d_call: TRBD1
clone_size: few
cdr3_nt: TGTGCCAGCACTCCAGGGACAGGGGGTCCTTATGGCTACACCTTC
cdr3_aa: CASTPGTGGPYGYTF

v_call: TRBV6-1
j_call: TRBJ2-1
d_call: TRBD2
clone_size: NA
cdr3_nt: TGTGCCAGCAGCAGCGCCCGGGGGGAGTGGGTTAATGAGCAGTTCTTC
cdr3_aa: CASSSARGEWVNEQFF